This T cell receptor beta chain is drawn from a study of CD8 T cells in ankylosing spondylitis. Overall study results and limits: The authors reported significant enrichment of disease-linked clones in matched ankylosing spondylitis synovial fluid.

In this sample, this clonotype turned up a few times. Its antigen is unknown. Quantitative molecular-barcoded 5'-RACE generated the TCR beta libraries. MiXCR was run by TCRdb on the 5' RACE reads, yielding one entry per CDR3 protein. In the table there are 250,000 to 300,000 distinct CDR3 sequences, roughly 20% of which are singletons. This CDR3 has 15 residues. Germline assignment: CDR1 LNHDA and CDR2 SQIVND (reference sequence). J gave up 5 bases and V 5 bases, and 7 bases lay outside the gene matches. This receptor was obtained from a male donor with ankylosing spondylitis or in good health (not recorded which). V is TRBV19 and J is TRBJ2-1; 9 bases map to TRBD1. Source material: blood, either unsorted or a sorted T cell fraction (not recorded which). CDR3 residues: CASSRPGQGHNEQFF. The CDR3 DNA sequence: TGTGCCAGTAGTCGGCCGGGACAGGGCCACAATGAGCAGTTCTTC. Complete variable domain (other parts from reference TRBV19 and TRBJ2-1): DGGITQSPKYLFRKEGQNVTLSCEQNLNHDAMYWYRQDPGQGLRLIYYSQIVNDFQKGDIAEGYSVSREKKESFPLTVTSAQKNPTAFYLCASSRPGQGHNEQFFGPGTRLTVL.